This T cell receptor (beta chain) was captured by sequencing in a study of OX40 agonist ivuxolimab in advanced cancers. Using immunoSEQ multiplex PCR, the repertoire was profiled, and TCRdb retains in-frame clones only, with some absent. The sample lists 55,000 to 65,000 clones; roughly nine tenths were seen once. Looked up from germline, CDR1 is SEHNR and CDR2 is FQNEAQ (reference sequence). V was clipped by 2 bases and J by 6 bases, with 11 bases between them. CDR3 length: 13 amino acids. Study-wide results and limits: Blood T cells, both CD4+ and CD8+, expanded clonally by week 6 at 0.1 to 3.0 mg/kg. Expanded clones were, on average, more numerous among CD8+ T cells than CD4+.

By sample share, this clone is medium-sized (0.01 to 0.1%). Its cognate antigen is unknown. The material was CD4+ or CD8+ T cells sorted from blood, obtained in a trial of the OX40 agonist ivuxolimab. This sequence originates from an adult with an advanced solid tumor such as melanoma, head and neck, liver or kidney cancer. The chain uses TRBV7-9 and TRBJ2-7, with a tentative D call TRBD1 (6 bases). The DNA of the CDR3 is TGTGCCAGCAGCTTACGACAGGCCGGCGAGCAGTACTTC. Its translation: CASSLRQAGEQYF.